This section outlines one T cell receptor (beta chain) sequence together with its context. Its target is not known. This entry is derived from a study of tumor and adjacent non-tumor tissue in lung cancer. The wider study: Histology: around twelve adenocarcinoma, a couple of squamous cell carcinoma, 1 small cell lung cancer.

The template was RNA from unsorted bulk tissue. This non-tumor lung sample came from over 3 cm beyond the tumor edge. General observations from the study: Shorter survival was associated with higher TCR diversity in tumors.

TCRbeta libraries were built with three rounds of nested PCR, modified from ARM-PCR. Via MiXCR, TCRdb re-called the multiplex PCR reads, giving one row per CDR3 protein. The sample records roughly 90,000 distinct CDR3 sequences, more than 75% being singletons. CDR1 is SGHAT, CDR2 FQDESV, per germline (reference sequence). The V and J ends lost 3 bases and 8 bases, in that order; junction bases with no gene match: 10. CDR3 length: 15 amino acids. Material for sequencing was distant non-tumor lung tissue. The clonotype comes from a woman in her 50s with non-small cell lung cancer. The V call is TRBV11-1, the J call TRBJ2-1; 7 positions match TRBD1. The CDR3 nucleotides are TGTGCCAGCAGCTTGATTCAGGGGGACCGGGATGAGCAGTTCTTC. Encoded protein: CASSLIQGDRDEQFF.